The present entry profiles one T cell receptor (beta chain) with its context. Its target is unknown. This sample was taken from a study of T cells expressing NK-cell markers. The wider study: Sorted CD3+CD56-NKG2C+, CD3+CD56+NKG2C- and CD3+CD56+NKG2C+ T cells were the source of the TCR beta repertoires. In the group of eight sequenced donors, seven were HCMV-seropositive and one was seronegative. Study-wide results and limits: Where several donors were concerned, these clonotypes also led the CD3+CD56-NKG2C+ fraction. The dominant NKG2C+ clonotypes represented about 1.0-7.0% of CD8+ T cells in more than five donors.

TCRdb reprocessed the 5' RACE reads, keeping one entry per CDR3 protein, no DNA. The table lists 200,000 to 300,000 distinct CDR3 sequences. Sequencing was performed on blood T cells: a sorted CD56 or NKG2C T cell subset, CD4+ or CD8+ T cells, or bulk PBMC T cells (not recorded which). The TCR originated in a woman between 18 and 70 years old in good health.

CDR3 protein: CASRLRGGEQFF. This rearrangement joins TRBV28 to TRBJ2-1; the D call of TRBD1 rests on TCRdb alone, since no DNA is present to check it. Germline values: CDR1 MDHEN, CDR2 SYDVKM. The CDR3 sequence is 12 residues long. Together with reference TRBV28 and TRBJ2-1, the CDR3 gives the full variable domain: DVKVTQSSRYLVKRTGEKVFLECVQDMDHENMFWYRQDPGLGLRLIYFSYDVKMKEKGDIPEGYSVSREKKERFSLILESASTNQTSMYLCASRLRGGEQFFGPGTRLTVL.